This is a list of T cell receptor beta chains from one sample in a study of cytotoxic CD8 clonotypes in ibrutinib-treated CLL. This table comes from immunoSEQ multiplex PCR, and its TCRdb copy is limited to in-frame clones, with some not included. The sample lists 130,000 or so clones; about four fifths were seen once. The sequenced sample was PBMCs, obtained after 12 months of ibrutinib treatment. These receptor sequences come from a human donor with chronic lymphocytic leukemia. CDR3s include the opening cysteine and the closing phenylalanine or tryptophan. D genes are given only for firm matches. A row's size may be missing; if present it is once, few, many or a size class.

V gene	J gene	D gene	clone size	CDR3 DNA	CDR3 protein
TRBV6-6	TRBJ2-3	TRBD1	NA	TGTGCCAGCAGACAGGGGGCAGATACGCAGTATTTT	CASRQGADTQYF
TRBV4-1	TRBJ2-7	NA	NA	TGCGCCAGCAGCCAAGATAGTGTCGGAACATCCTACGAGCAGTACTTC	CASSQDSVGTSYEQYF
TRBV29-1	TRBJ2-7	TRBD2	NA	TGCAGCGTGCTACTAGCGGGATTACTATACGAGCAGTACTTC	CSVLLAGLLYEQYF
TRBV4-3	TRBJ1-5	NA	few	TGCGCCAGCAGCCCCTGGGCCGGACAGCCCCAGCATTTT	CASSPWAGQPQHF
TRBV7-2	TRBJ2-2	TRBD1	NA	TGTGCCAGCAGCTTAGGTCAGGGGGCACCCACCGGGGAGCTGTTTTTT	CASSLGQGAPTGELFF
TRBV10-1	TRBJ2-7	TRBD2	few	TGCGCCAGCAGTGAGTCGAAGGCTAGCGGGGCCGGCTACGAGCAGTACTTC	CASSESKASGAGYEQYF
TRBV29-1	TRBJ1-2	NA	few	TGCAGCGTTGTTGCAGCAAACTCTAACTATGGCTACACCTTC	CSVVAANSNYGYTF
TRBV5-6	TRBJ2-3	NA	NA	TGTGCCAGCAGCTTGGACGGTTTCCCCGGCACAGATACGCAGTATTTT	CASSLDGFPGTDTQYF
TRBV7-8	TRBJ2-5	NA	NA	TGTGCCAGCAGCTTAGCGAGATCCGGGCCTTTGGGGACCCAGTACTTC	CASSLARSGPLGTQYF
TRBV4-1	TRBJ1-1	NA	NA	TGCGCCAGCAGCCAAGGCCCAAGCGAGAACACTGAAGCTTTCTTT	CASSQGPSENTEAFF
TRBV2	TRBJ2-7	TRBD2	NA	TGTGCCAGCAGTATAACCCCAAGCCCTGATCTGAGGGAGGGAGGGCCAGACCCCTACGAGCAGTACTTC	CASSITPSPDLREGGPDPYEQYF
TRBV5-1	TRBJ2-7	NA	NA	TGCGCCAGCAGGCCGATTTCTAGCGAGTGGTGGGAGCAGTACTTC	CASRPISSEWWEQYF
TRBV7-9	TRBJ1-1	TRBD1	NA	TGTGCCAGCAGCCCGCGGACAGGGACCACTGAAGCTTTCTTT	CASSPRTGTTEAFF
TRBV2	TRBJ1-2	TRBD1	NA	TGTGCCAGCAGTGACCGGGACAGGTATGGCTACACCTTC	CASSDRDRYGYTF
TRBV4-1	TRBJ1-5	NA	NA	TGCGCCAGCAGCCTGCGACAGGACCAGCCCCAGCATTTT	CASSLRQDQPQHF
TRBV18	TRBJ2-1	TRBD2	NA	TGTGCCAGCTCACCAGACCTAGCGGGGCCCTACAATGAGCAGTTCTTC	CASSPDLAGPYNEQFF
TRBV6-6	TRBJ2-1	TRBD2	once	TGTGCCAGCGCGGCGGCGGGAGAGCGGTTCTTC	CASAAAGERFF
TRBV4-3	TRBJ2-2	TRBD2	few	TGCGCCAGCAGCCAGGAAGTAGCGGGAGCGTACACCGGGGAGCTGTTTTTT	CASSQEVAGAYTGELFF
TRBV12-5	TRBJ1-1	NA	NA	TGTGCTAGTGGTTTGACGACAGACATGAACACTGAAGCTTTCTTT	CASGLTTDMNTEAFF
TRBV9	TRBJ1-1	TRBD1	NA	TGTGCCAGCAGCGGACAGGGAGGGTACACTGAAGCTTTCTTT	CASSGQGGYTEAFF
TRBV18	TRBJ1-1	NA	NA	TGTGCCAGCTCAGTCGGACAGAGGAGGGCTGAAGCTTTCTTT	CASSVGQRRAEAFF
TRBV4-1	TRBJ1-2	NA	NA	TGCGCCAGCAGCCAAGATCAGAAGGGTCCGGGCTATGGCTACACCTTC	CASSQDQKGPGYGYTF
TRBV10-2	TRBJ1-2	NA	NA	TGCGCCAGCAGTGGATTGACGATGGGCATCTACCCTTCTCCTCCTAACTATGGCTACACCTTC	CASSGLTMGIYPSPPNYGYTF
TRBV5-1	TRBJ2-7	NA	NA	TGCGCCAGCAGCTTGGTAGCTAGCTACTACGAGCAGTACTTC	CASSLVASYYEQYF
TRBV5-6	TRBJ2-3	TRBD1	NA	TGTGCCAGCAGCCCCGGGACAGGTTTCGCAGATACGCAGTATTTT	CASSPGTGFADTQYF
TRBV2	TRBJ2-3	NA	NA	TGTGCCAGCAGTGAAAGGCTAGCAAGCACAGATACGCAGTATTTT	CASSERLASTDTQYF
TRBV9	TRBJ2-1	NA	NA	TGTGCCAGCAGCGCTGGCATAGAGCCGGTCTTC	CASSAGIEPVF
TRBV7-2	TRBJ1-5	NA	few	TGTGCCAGCAGCTTGGTGGGCAATCAGCCCCAGCATTTT	CASSLVGNQPQHF
TRBV10-3	TRBJ2-3	NA	NA	TGTGCCATCGGTCTACTACCAGATACGCAGTATTTT	CAIGLLPDTQYF
TRBV19	TRBJ1-4	NA	NA	TGTGCCAGTAGTATTAACGGTGCAACTAATGAAAAACTGTTTTTT	CASSINGATNEKLFF
TRBV14	TRBJ2-7	NA	NA	TGTGCCAGCAGCCAAGGGGGGTTGGTGTGGATGGGGTCCTACGAGCAGTACTTC	CASSQGGLVWMGSYEQYF
TRBV28	TRBJ1-1	NA	NA	TGTGCCAGCAGGCCCGGTATTGGAGACTACACTGAAGCTTTCTTT	CASRPGIGDYTEAFF
TRBV7-9	TRBJ1-1	NA	NA	TGTGCCAGCAGCTTAGTGCTTAACACTGAAGCTTTCTTT	CASSLVLNTEAFF
TRBV4-2	TRBJ2-1	NA	NA	TGTGCCAGCAGCCAAGATTCCGTCGCCATTATAAACTACAATGAGCAGTTCTTC	CASSQDSVAIINYNEQFF
TRBV27	TRBJ2-1	TRBD2	NA	TGTGCCAGCAGTTTGAGCGGGAGCCTCAATGAGCAGTTCTTC	CASSLSGSLNEQFF
TRBV27	TRBJ2-7	TRBD2	NA	TGTGCCAGCAGTCTAGCGGAGCCAGACTACGAGCAGTACTTC	CASSLAEPDYEQYF
TRBV7-2	TRBJ2-7	TRBD1	NA	TGTGCCAGCAGCTTAGGAGGACAGGTGGGATACGAGCAGTACTTC	CASSLGGQVGYEQYF
TRBV28	TRBJ2-1	NA	NA	TGTGCCAGCAGTTTTCCAACGAGCCGTCACAATGAGCAGTTCTTC	CASSFPTSRHNEQFF
TRBV7-7	TRBJ2-2	NA	few	TGTGCCAGCAGCTTAGGGGTCGGCACCGGGGAGCTGTTTTTT	CASSLGVGTGELFF
TRBV7-2	TRBJ2-7	NA	once	TGTGCCAGCAGAGGTGGGGCTATTGGCTACGAGCAGTACTTC	CASRGGAIGYEQYF
TRBV28	TRBJ2-7	TRBD2	once	TGTGCCAGCAGTTTGAGGGGACTAGGCTACGAGCAGTACTTC	CASSLRGLGYEQYF
TRBV6-1	TRBJ2-3	NA	NA	TGTGCCAGCAGTGACGGACTGACGCCCGCAGATACGCAGTATTTT	CASSDGLTPADTQYF
TRBV2	TRBJ1-2	NA	NA	TGTGCCAGCAGTGCGGGGGCTGGCTATGGCTACACCTTC	CASSAGAGYGYTF
TRBV9	TRBJ2-7	NA	NA	TGTGCCAGCAGCGTAGGCAGGGTATCCCTCGAGCAGTACTTC	CASSVGRVSLEQYF
TRBV9	TRBJ2-5	TRBD2	NA	TGTGCCAGCAGCGCGAGGACTAGCGTCCAAGAGACCCAGTACTTC	CASSARTSVQETQYF
TRBV6-5	TRBJ1-2	NA	NA	TGTGCCAGCAGTTACTCAGGAGGGGGTGGCTACACCTTC	CASSYSGGGGYTF
TRBV13	TRBJ1-1	NA	NA	TGTGCCAGCAGCTTAGGGATTATCGAAGCTTTCTTT	CASSLGIIEAFF
TRBV5-1	TRBJ2-7	NA	NA	TGCGCCAGCAGCCCCGACGGGACCCCCAGCAGCGAGCAGTACTTC	CASSPDGTPSSEQYF
TRBV7-2	TRBJ1-2	NA	NA	TGTGCCAGCAGCGGACCGGGGCTCCCGAAGGGCGGCTACACCTTC	CASSGPGLPKGGYTF
TRBV18	TRBJ2-2	NA	NA	TGTGCCAGCTCACCAGGGGCAAGCGGGGAGCTGTTTTTT	CASSPGASGELFF
TRBV7-9	TRBJ2-7	TRBD1	NA	TGTGCCAGCAGCCGCGGGACAGGTTCCTACGAGCAGTACTTC	CASSRGTGSYEQYF
TRBV7-9	TRBJ2-3	TRBD2	NA	TGTGCCAGCCCCATGGCGAGCGGGAGTCCAGATACGCAGTATTTT	CASPMASGSPDTQYF
TRBV11-2	TRBJ1-2	NA	NA	TGTGCCAGCAGCTTAGCGGCGGGGGCCGGTGGCTACACCTTC	CASSLAAGAGGYTF
TRBV5-4	TRBJ2-7	TRBD2	NA	TGTGCCAGCAGCTTGCTAAGTTCGGGGGGGCAGTACTTC	CASSLLSSGGQYF
TRBV28	TRBJ2-1	NA	NA	TGTGCCAGCAGTTTATCGGCAGGGAAGTACAATGAGCAGTTCTTC	CASSLSAGKYNEQFF
TRBV7-3	TRBJ2-7	NA	NA	TGTGCCAGCAGCCCAGGGGCGTCACGGTCATACGAGCAGTACTTC	CASSPGASRSYEQYF
TRBV27	TRBJ2-7	TRBD2	once	TGTGCCAGCAGTCCCGGAACTAGCGGGAGCAACGAGCAGTACTTC	CASSPGTSGSNEQYF